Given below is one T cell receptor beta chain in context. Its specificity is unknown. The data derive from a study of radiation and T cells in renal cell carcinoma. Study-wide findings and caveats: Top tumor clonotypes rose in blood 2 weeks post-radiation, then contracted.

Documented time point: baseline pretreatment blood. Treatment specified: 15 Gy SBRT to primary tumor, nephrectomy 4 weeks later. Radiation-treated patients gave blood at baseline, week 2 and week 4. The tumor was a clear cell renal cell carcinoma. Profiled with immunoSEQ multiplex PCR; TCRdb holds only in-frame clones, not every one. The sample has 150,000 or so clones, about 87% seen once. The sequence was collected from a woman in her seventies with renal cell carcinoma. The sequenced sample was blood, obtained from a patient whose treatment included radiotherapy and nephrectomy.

The CDR3 sequence is CASSPDPTDSPLHF. CDR3 sequence (DNA): TGCGCCAGCAGCCCTGACCCAACGGATTCACCCCTCCACTTT. The chain is built from TRBV5-1 and TRBJ1-6; D gene ambiguous. The CDR3 totals 14 residues. V lost 4 bases and J 8 bases, leaving 13 bases between the germline ends. Germline loops: CDR1 SGHRS, CDR2 YFSETQ. Complete variable domain (other parts from reference TRBV5-1 and TRBJ1-6): KAGVTQTPRYLIKTRGQQVTLSCSPISGHRSVSWYQQTPGQGLQFLFEYFSETQRNKGNFPGRFSGRQFSNSRSEMNVSTLELGDSALYLCASSPDPTDSPLHFGNGTRLTVT.